This T cell receptor beta chain was obtained from a study of technical replicates of blood from a handful of donors. V was clipped by 3 bases and J by 6 bases, with 12 bases between them. Germline V gives CDR1 MNHNS, CDR2 SASEGT. This CDR3 is built from 14 residues. Sequenced by immunoSEQ multiplex PCR; TCRdb stores in-frame clones only, minus some. The data hold around 69,000 clones, with around nine tenths observed a single time. The chain uses TRBV6-1 and TRBJ2-1, with D perhaps TRBD1 (5 bases). The sequence was obtained from a human donor in good health. Some clones in this sample may be carry-over from other donors' samples. Specimen: PBMCs. CDR3 in DNA: TGTGCCAGCAGTGAGCAGGGTCGAGGCAATGAGCAGTTCTTC. Translating gives CASSEQGRGNEQFF.